Listed here are 10 T cell receptor beta chains from one sample, sequenced in a study of T cell responses to AZD1222 COVID-19 vaccine. Generated by immunoSEQ multiplex PCR, the TCRdb table keeps only in-frame clones and is missing some. Altogether 150,000 to 170,000 clones are present, 70% to 90% being singletons, with the ten largest covering about 5.5%. The material was peripheral blood, obtained on day 0 of MenACWY control vaccination. The receptors come from an adult in good health.

The chain joins TRBV9 to TRBJ2-1; 8 positions match TRBD2. The germline CDR1 and CDR2 sequences are SGDLS and YYNGEE. This CDR3 is 15 amino acids long. V lost 2 bases to trimming and J lost 1 base; unmatched junction nucleotides: 2. CDR3 in amino acids: CASSVTSGSYNEQFF. The CDR3 region has the DNA TGTGCCAGCAGCGTCACTAGCGGTTCCTACAATGAGCAGTTCTTC.

In nucleotides, the CDR3 is TGTGCCAGCAGGGGACAGGGTGCTGGCGGGGAGCTGTTTTTT. This translates into CASRGQGAGGELFF. The chain has TRBV6-5 and TRBJ2-2; 9 bases are a match to TRBD1. Germline V gene sequence: CDR1 MNHEY, CDR2 SVGAGI. Trimming took 6 bases from V and 7 from J; bases not matched to a gene: 6. CDR3 length: 14 amino acids.

The chain joins TRBV28 to TRBJ2-2; perhaps TRBD1 as D (6 bases). The V and J ends lost 6 bases and 5 bases respectively, with 16 bases between them. CDR1 is MDHEN, CDR2 SYDVKM, per germline. This CDR3 region has 15 residues. The CDR3 spells CASRTGSFGTGELFF. The CDR3 DNA follows: TGTGCCAGCAGGACAGGTTCTTTTGGGACCGGGGAGCTGTTTTTT.

This sequence joins TRBV2 and TRBJ2-7, with 7 bases lining up with TRBD2. Germline CDR1 and CDR2: SNHLY and FYNNEI. The V and J ends lost 5 bases and 3 bases, in that order; junction bases with no gene match: 13. The CDR3 consists of 16 residues. CDR3 nucleotides: TGTGCCAGCAGTCGGGGGGTGGGCTACCCTCTCTACGAGCAGTACTTC. It yields the protein CASSRGVGYPLYEQYF.

The J gene is TRBJ2-5, the V gene TRBV11-3; 7 bases map to TRBD2. The CDR3 contains 17 residues. V dropped 0 bases and J dropped 7; count of bases not matched to a gene: 14. Germline V gives CDR1 SGHNT, CDR2 YENEEA. This CDR3 is CASSLDPIAGARATQYF. The CDR3 DNA follows: TGTGCCAGCAGCTTAGACCCCATAGCGGGCGCCCGGGCGACCCAGTACTTC.

This chain connects TRBV20-1 to TRBJ1-3; D is unresolved. Germline assignment: CDR1 DFQATT and CDR2 SNEGSKA (reference sequence). The ends were cut back, 5 bases at V and 7 bases at J, with 9 bases in the middle. CDR3 length equals 11 residues. The CDR3: CSAQAANTIYF. CDR3 sequence (DNA): TGCAGTGCTCAAGCGGCTAACACCATATATTTT.

The chain employs TRBV28 and TRBJ2-5; 9 bases are a match to TRBD2. V lost 5 bases, J lost 4 bases, and 11 bases stayed unmatched. Germline V gene sequence: CDR1 MDHEN, CDR2 SYDVKM. This CDR3 is 16 amino acids long. The DNA for the CDR3 is TGTGCCAGCAGTGGTGGTGGTAGCGGGAGAGGAGAGACCCAGTACTTC. Translation gives CASSGGGSGRGETQYF.

In its sample, this clone was seen a few times. DNA for the CDR3: TGTGCCTGGAGGAATCAGGGGAGAAACAATGAGCAGTTCTTC. It codes for CAWRNQGRNNEQFF. This chain uses TRBV30 with TRBJ2-1; D possibly corresponds to TRBD1 (6 bases). In germline, CDR1 is GTSNPN, CDR2 SVGIG (reference sequence). The CDR3 spans 14 residues. V dropped 3 bases and J dropped 5 bases, with 14 bases sitting between them. The variable domain in full, with the rest retrieved from reference TRBV30 and TRBJ2-1, is SQTIHQWPATLVQPVGSPLSLECTVEGTSNPNLYWYRQAAGRGLQLLFYSVGIGQISSEVPQNLSASRPQDRQFILSSKKLLLSDSGFYLCAWRNQGRNNEQFFGPGTRLTVL.

The genes are TRBV7-2 and TRBJ2-7; TRBD1 or TRBD2 may be the D gene (5 bases each). The CDR3 covers 13 residues. Germline V gene sequence: CDR1 SGHTA, CDR2 FQGNSA. Trimming took off 5 bases at V and 6 bases at J, with 14 bases between the two ends. CDR3 in amino acids: CASSPVGPCEQYV. For the CDR3, the DNA is TGTGCCAGCAGCCCCGTGGGACCGTGCGAGCAGTACGTC.

There are a few counts of this clone. The chain has TRBV18 and TRBJ1-1, with TRBD1 as a possible D gene (5 bases). V lost 5 bases and J lost 8, with 12 bases in between. Germline values: CDR1 KGHSH, CDR2 LQKENI. CDR3 length: 12 residues. CDR3 in amino acids: CASSARAGEAFF. The CDR3, as DNA: TGTGCCAGCTCAGCCAGGGCTGGGGAAGCTTTCTTT.